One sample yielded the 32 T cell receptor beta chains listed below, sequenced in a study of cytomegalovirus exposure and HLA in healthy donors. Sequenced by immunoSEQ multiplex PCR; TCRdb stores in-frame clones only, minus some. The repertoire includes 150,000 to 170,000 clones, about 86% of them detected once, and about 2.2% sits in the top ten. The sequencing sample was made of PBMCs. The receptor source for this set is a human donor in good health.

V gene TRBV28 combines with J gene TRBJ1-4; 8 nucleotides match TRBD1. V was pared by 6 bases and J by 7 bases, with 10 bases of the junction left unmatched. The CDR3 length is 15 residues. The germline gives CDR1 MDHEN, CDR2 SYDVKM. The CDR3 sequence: CASRRYRGWGEKLFF. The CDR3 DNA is TGTGCCAGCAGACGCTACAGGGGGTGGGGTGAAAAACTGTTTTTT.

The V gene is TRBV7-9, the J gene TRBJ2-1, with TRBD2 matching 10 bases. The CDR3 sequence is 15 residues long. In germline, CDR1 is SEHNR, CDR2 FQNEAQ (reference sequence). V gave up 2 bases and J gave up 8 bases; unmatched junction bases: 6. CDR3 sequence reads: CASSLLAGGGDEQFF. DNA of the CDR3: TGTGCCAGCAGCTTATTAGCGGGGGGCGGGGATGAGCAGTTCTTC.

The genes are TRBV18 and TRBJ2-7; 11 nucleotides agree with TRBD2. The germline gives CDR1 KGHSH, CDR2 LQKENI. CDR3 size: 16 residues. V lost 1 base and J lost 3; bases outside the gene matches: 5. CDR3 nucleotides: TGTGCCAGCTCACCACTCACTAGCGGGAGTTTCTACGAGCAGTACTTC. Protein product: CASSPLTSGSFYEQYF.

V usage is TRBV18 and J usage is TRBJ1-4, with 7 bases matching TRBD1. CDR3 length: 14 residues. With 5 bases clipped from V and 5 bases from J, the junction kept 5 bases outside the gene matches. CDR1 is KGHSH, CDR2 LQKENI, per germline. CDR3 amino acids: CASSRTGGNEKLFF. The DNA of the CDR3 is TGTGCCAGCTCAAGGACAGGAGGGAATGAAAAACTGTTTTTT. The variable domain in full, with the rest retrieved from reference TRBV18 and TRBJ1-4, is NAGVMQNPRHLVRRRGQEARLRCSPMKGHSHVYWYRQLPEEGLKFMVYLQKENIIDESGMPKERFSAEFPKEGPSILRIQQVVRGDSAAYFCASSRTGGNEKLFFGSGTQLSVL.

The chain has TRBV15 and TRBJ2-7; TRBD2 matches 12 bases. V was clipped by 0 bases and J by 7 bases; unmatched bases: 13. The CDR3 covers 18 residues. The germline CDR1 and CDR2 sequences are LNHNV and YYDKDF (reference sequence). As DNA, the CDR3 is TGTGCCACCAGCAGAGATAGATGGCTAGCGGGAGGGCCGCGGGAGCAGTACTTC. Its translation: CATSRDRWLAGGPREQYF.

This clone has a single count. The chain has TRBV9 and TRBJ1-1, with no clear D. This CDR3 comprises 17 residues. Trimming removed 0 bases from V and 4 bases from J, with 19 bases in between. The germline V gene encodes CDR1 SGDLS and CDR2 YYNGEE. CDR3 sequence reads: CASSVVGVGVAGTEAFF. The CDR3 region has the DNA TGTGCCAGCAGCGTAGTAGGTGTGGGAGTCGCGGGCACTGAAGCTTTCTTT.

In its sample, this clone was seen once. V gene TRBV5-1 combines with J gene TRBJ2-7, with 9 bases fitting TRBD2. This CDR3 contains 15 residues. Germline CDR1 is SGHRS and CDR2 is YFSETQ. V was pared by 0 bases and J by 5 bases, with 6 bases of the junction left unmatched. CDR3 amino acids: CASSLESGGWDEQYF. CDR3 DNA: TGCGCCAGCAGCTTGGAAAGCGGGGGGTGGGACGAGCAGTACTTC.

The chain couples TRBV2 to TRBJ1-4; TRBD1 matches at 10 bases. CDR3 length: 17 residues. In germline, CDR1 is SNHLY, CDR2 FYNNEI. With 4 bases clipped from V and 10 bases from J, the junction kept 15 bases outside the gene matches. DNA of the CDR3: TGTGCCAGCAGTGCGACAGGGGGCGGGGGCCGGTACGGAAAACTGTTTTTT. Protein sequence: CASSATGGGGRYGKLFF.

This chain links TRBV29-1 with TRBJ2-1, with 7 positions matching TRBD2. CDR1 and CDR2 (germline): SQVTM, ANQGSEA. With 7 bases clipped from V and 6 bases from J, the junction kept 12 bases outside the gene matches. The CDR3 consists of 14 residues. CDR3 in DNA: TGCAGCGGAACTAGCGTTGAGCTCCTCAATGAGCAGTTCTTC. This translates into CSGTSVELLNEQFF.

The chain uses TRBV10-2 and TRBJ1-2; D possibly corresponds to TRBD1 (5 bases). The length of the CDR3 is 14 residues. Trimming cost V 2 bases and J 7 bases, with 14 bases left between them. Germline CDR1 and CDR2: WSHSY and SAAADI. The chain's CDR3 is CASSEVAGPGGYTF. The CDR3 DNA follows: TGCGCCAGCAGTGAGGTCGCAGGGCCTGGTGGCTACACCTTC.

CDR3 sequence reads: CASSLPRGMNTEAFF. CDR3 nucleotide sequence: TGTGCCAGCAGCTTACCTAGGGGCATGAACACTGAAGCTTTCTTT. The chain joins TRBV7-8 to TRBJ1-1; maybe TRBD1 (5 bases). Germline V lookup: CDR1 SGHVS, CDR2 FQNEAQ. Trimming took off 2 bases at V and 0 bases at J, with 10 bases between the two ends. This CDR3 contains 15 residues. The complete variable domain, with remaining parts taken from reference TRBV7-8 and TRBJ1-1, reads GAGVSQSPRYKVAKRGQDVALRCDPISGHVSLFWYQQALGQGPEFLTYFQNEAQLDKSGLPSDRFFAERPEGSVSTLKIQRTQQEDSAVYLCASSLPRGMNTEAFFGQGTRLTVV.

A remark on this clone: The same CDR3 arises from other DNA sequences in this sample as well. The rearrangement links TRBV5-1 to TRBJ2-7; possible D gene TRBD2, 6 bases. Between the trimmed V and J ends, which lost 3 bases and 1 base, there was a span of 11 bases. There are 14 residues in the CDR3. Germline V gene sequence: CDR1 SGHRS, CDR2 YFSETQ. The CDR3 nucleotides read TGCGCCAGCAGCTCCGGGACTCTGTCCTACGAGCAGTACTTC. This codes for CASSSGTLSYEQYF.

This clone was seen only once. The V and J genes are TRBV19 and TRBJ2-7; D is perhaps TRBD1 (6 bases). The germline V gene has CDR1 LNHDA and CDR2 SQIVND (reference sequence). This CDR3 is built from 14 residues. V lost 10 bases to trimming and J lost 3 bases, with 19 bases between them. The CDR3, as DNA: TGTGCCACCCGTGAGACAGGAAGAAACTACGAGCAGTACTTC. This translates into CATRETGRNYEQYF.

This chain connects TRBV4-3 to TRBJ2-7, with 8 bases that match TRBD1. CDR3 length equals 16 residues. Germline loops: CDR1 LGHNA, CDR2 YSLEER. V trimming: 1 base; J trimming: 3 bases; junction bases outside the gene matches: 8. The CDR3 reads CASSQVWQGAYYEQYF. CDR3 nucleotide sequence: TGCGCCAGCAGCCAAGTATGGCAGGGGGCCTACTACGAGCAGTACTTC.

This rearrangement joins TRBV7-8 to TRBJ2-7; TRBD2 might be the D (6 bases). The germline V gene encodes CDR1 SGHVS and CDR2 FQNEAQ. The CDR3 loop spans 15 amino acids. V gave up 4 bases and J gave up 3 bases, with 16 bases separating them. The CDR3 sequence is CASSSTGTGDYEQYF. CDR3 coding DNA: TGTGCCAGCAGCTCCACCGGGACTGGAGACTACGAGCAGTACTTC.

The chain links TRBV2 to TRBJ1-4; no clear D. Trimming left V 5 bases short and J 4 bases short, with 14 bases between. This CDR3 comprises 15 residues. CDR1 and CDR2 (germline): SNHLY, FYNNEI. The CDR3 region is CASSNPEGLNEKLFF. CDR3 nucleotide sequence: TGTGCCAGCAGTAACCCCGAAGGACTTAATGAAAAACTGTTTTTT.

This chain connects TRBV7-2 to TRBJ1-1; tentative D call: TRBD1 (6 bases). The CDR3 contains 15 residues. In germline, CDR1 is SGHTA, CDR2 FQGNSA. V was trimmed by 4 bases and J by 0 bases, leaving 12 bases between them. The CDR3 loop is CASSSPGHVNTEAFF. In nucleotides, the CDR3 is TGTGCCAGCAGCTCTCCGGGACATGTGAACACTGAAGCTTTCTTT.

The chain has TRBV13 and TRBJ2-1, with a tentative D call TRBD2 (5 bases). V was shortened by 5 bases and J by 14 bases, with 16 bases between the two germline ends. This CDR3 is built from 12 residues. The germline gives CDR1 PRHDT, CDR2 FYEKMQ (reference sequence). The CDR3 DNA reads TGTGCCAGCAGCCCCGGCAACGGGATGGAGTTCTTC. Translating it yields CASSPGNGMEFF.

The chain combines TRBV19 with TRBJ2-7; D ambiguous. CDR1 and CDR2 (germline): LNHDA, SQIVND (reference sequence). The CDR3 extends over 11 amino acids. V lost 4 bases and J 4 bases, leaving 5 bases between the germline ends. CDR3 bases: TGTGCCAGTAGTAACTTTTACGAGCAGTACTTC. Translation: CASSNFYEQYF.

The CDR3 sequence: CASSRQGVDNSPLHF. CDR3 nucleotides: TGTGCCAGCAGTCGACAGGGGGTTGATAATTCACCCCTCCACTTT. The V gene is TRBV6-5, the J gene TRBJ1-6, with 9 bases identical to TRBD1. J lost 5 bases, V lost 5 bases, and 4 bases had no gene match. Germline V gene data show CDR1 as MNHEY and CDR2 as SVGAGI. CDR3 length: 15 amino acids.

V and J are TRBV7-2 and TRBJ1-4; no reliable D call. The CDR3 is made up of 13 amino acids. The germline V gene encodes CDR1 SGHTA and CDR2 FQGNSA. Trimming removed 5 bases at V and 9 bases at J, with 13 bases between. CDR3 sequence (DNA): TGTGCCAGCAGCGCCTACCGGGAGCAAAAACTGTTTTTT. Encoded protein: CASSAYREQKLFF.

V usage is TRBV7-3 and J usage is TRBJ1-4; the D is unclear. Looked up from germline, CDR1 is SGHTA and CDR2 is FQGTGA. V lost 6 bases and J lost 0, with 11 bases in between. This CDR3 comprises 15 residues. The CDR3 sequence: CASSKTGTTNEKLFF. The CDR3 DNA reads TGTGCCAGCAGTAAAACGGGGACAACTAATGAAAAACTGTTTTTT.

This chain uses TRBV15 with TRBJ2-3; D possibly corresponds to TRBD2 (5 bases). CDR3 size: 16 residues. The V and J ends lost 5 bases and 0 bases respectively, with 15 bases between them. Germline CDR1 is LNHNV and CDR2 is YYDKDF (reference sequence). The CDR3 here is CATSEKAGLSTDTQYF. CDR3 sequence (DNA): TGTGCCACCAGCGAAAAGGCGGGCCTCAGCACAGATACGCAGTATTTT.

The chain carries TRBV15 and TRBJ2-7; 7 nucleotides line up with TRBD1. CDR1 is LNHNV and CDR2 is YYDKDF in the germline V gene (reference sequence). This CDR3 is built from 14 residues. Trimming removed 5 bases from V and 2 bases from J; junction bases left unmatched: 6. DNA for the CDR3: TGTGCCACCAGCCCGACGACAGGGACCTACGAGCAGTACTTC. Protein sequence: CATSPTTGTYEQYF. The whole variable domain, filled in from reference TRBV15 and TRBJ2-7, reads DAMVIQNPRYQVTQFGKPVTLSCSQTLNHNVMYWYQQKSSQAPKLLFHYYDKDFNNEADTPDNFQSRRPNTSFCFLDIRSPGLGDTAMYLCATSPTTGTYEQYFGPGTRLTVT.

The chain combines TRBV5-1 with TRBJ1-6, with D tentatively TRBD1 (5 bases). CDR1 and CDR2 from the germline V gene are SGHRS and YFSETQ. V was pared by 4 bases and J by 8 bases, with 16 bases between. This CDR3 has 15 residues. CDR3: CASSRWGREDSPLHF. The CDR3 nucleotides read TGCGCCAGCAGCCGATGGGGCCGAGAAGATTCACCCCTCCACTTT.

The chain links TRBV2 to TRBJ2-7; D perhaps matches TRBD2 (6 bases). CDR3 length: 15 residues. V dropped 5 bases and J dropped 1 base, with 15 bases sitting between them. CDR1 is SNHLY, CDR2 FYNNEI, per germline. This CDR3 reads CASSLPPSGSYEQYF. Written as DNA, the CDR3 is TGTGCCAGCAGTCTCCCCCCCAGCGGGTCCTACGAGCAGTACTTC.

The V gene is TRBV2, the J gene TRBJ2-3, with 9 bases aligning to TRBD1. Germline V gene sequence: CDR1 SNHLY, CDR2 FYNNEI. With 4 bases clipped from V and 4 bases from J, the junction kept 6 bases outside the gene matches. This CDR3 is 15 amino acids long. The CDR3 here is CASSGQGGGPDTQYF. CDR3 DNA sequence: TGTGCCAGCAGTGGACAGGGGGGAGGGCCAGATACGCAGTATTTT.

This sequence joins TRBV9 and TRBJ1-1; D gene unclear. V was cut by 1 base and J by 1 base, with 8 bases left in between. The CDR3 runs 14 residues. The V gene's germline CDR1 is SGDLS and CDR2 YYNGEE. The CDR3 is CASSVNSGNTEAFF. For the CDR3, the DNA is TGTGCCAGCAGCGTAAACAGTGGGAACACTGAAGCTTTCTTT.

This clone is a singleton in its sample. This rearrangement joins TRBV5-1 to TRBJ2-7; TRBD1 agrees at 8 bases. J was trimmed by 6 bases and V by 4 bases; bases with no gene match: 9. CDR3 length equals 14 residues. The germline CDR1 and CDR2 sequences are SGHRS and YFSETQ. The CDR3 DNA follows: TGCGCCAGCAGCCTGGGACAGGTCCCCGTCGAGCAGTACTTC. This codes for CASSLGQVPVEQYF.

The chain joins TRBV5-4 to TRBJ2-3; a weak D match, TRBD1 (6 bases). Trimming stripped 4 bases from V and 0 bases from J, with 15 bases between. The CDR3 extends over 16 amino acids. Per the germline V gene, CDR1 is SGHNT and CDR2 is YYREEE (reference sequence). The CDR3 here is CASSRTGSASTDTQYF. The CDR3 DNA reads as TGTGCCAGCAGCCGAACAGGGAGCGCTAGCACAGATACGCAGTATTTT.

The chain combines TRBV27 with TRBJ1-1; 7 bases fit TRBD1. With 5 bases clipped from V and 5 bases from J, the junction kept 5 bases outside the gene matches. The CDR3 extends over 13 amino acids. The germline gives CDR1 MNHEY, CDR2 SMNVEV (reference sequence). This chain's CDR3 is CASSPQGGTEAFF. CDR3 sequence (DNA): TGTGCCAGCAGTCCCCAGGGGGGAACTGAAGCTTTCTTT.

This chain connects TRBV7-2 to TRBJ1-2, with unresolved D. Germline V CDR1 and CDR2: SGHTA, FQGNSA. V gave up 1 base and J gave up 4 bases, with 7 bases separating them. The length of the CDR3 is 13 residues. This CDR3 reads CASSLGAGYGYTF. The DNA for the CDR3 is TGTGCCAGCAGCTTAGGAGCCGGCTATGGCTACACCTTC.